Below are 27 T cell receptor beta chains sequenced from a single sample in a study of siplizumab effects on memory and regulatory T cells. Assay used: immunoSEQ multiplex PCR; TCRdb lists only in-frame clones, some missing. The table lists under 140,000 clones, roughly 89% of them singletons. The sequencing input was CD4+ T cells sorted from blood. The receptors stem from a human donor in good health.

The rearrangement links TRBV10-3 to TRBJ1-5, with 10 bases matching TRBD1. V gave up 3 bases and J gave up 5 bases; unmatched junction bases: 13. Germline V CDR1 and CDR2: ENHRY, SYGVKD. The CDR3 sequence is 18 residues long. CDR3 loop: CAISDVAGTGALYQPQHF. In DNA form, the CDR3 reads TGTGCCATCAGTGACGTCGCCGGGACAGGGGCCTTGTATCAGCCCCAGCATTTT.

The rearrangement links TRBV30 to TRBJ2-3; D call uncertain. Germline loops: CDR1 GTSNPN, CDR2 SVGIG (reference sequence). V was pared by 7 bases and J by 6 bases, with 17 bases between. This CDR3 has 13 amino acids. Here the CDR3 reads CAFARESRDTQYF. DNA of the CDR3: TGTGCCTTTGCAAGAGAGAGCCGGGATACGCAGTATTTT.

The chain uses TRBV7-2 and TRBJ2-2; D is possibly TRBD2 (5 bases). The CDR3 has 14 residues. From germline, CDR1 is SGHTA and CDR2 FQGNSA. V lost 3 bases to trimming and J lost 6 bases, with 11 bases between them. The CDR3 DNA reads TGTGCCAGCAGCTTTACGACCGGGGCCGGGGAGCTGTTTTTT. Protein product: CASSFTTGAGELFF.

The chain carries TRBV10-3 and TRBJ2-3; D gene ambiguous. Trimming stripped 10 bases from V and 1 base from J, with 12 bases between. Germline V gene data show CDR1 as ENHRY and CDR2 as SYGVKD. The CDR3 has 13 residues. The CDR3 reads CATLSGGTDTQYF. CDR3 coding DNA: TGTGCCACGCTCAGTGGAGGCACAGATACGCAGTATTTT.

This clone has more than one count but fewer than ten. V gene TRBV6-1 combines with J gene TRBJ1-5; TRBD1 is a possible D gene (5 bases). The CDR3 spans 15 residues. Germline lookup yields CDR1 MNHNS and CDR2 SASEGT. V gave up 2 bases and J gave up 5 bases, with 13 bases separating them. This CDR3 reads CASSEMSGSDQPQHF. For the CDR3, the DNA is TGTGCCAGCAGTGAAATGTCAGGGAGTGATCAGCCCCAGCATTTT.

The chain employs TRBV19 and TRBJ2-7, with D tentatively TRBD2 (6 bases). Germline V gene sequence: CDR1 LNHDA, CDR2 SQIVND (reference sequence). V was cut by 5 bases and J by 3 bases, with 26 bases left in between. There are 18 residues in the CDR3. The CDR3 protein is CASSAGRQTAHRHYEQYF. The CDR3 DNA reads TGTGCCAGTAGTGCGGGGCGCCAAACCGCCCACCGCCACTACGAGCAGTACTTC.

The chain couples TRBV5-1 to TRBJ1-3, with 10 nucleotides matching TRBD1. This CDR3 is built from 17 residues. In germline, CDR1 is SGHRS, CDR2 YFSETQ. V lost 5 bases to trimming and J lost 3 bases; unmatched junction nucleotides: 11. The CDR3 reads CASSPRPDRGGGNTIYF. In DNA form, the CDR3 reads TGCGCCAGCAGTCCAAGACCGGACAGGGGGGGTGGAAACACCATATATTTT.

The chain employs TRBV7-9 and TRBJ2-3; TRBD2 might be the D (6 bases). V shed 5 bases and J shed 5 bases, with 14 bases lying between them. Germline CDR1 and CDR2: SEHNR and FQNEAQ (reference sequence). The CDR3 runs to 14 residues. The CDR3 coding sequence is TGTGCCAGCAGCCTCAATAGCGGTATAGATACGCAGTATTTT. Its translation is CASSLNSGIDTQYF.

The rearrangement links TRBV19 to TRBJ2-1; D is unresolved. The CDR3 extends over 12 amino acids. V lost 6 bases and J 6 bases, leaving 9 bases between the germline ends. In germline, CDR1 is LNHDA, CDR2 SQIVND (reference sequence). The CDR3 protein is CASSLAGNEQFF. CDR3 nucleotide sequence: TGTGCCAGTAGCTTAGCTGGCAATGAGCAGTTCTTC.

The DNA for the CDR3 is TGTGCCAGCAGTTACTCCGGACTAGCGGAGGGGAGTGAGCAGTTCTTC. Encoded protein: CASSYSGLAEGSEQFF. This rearrangement joins TRBV6-5 to TRBJ2-1; TRBD2 matches at 10 bases. This CDR3 contains 16 residues. V lost 0 bases to trimming and J lost 9 bases; unmatched junction nucleotides: 8. Germline V lookup: CDR1 MNHEY, CDR2 SVGAGI.

This chain links TRBV5-6 with TRBJ2-1, with 7 bases fitting TRBD2. Trimming cost V 7 bases and J 1 base; bases outside gene matches: 8. In germline, CDR1 is SGHDT, CDR2 YYEEEE. CDR3 size: 15 residues. CDR3 nucleotide sequence: TGTGCCAGCTTCCAACTAGCGAGATCCTACAATGAGCAGTTCTTC. Amino acid sequence: CASFQLARSYNEQFF.

The chain has TRBV6-5 and TRBJ2-7; 8 nucleotides align to TRBD1. The CDR3 contains 14 residues. J was trimmed by 2 bases and V by 5 bases; bases with no gene match: 5. The germline CDR1 and CDR2 sequences are MNHEY and SVGAGI. The CDR3 DNA reads TGTGCCAGCAGTAAAGACAGGGGTCCCTACGAGCAGTACTTC. It yields the protein CASSKDRGPYEQYF.

This chain uses TRBV6-5 with TRBJ2-5; D ambiguous. The CDR3 loop spans 14 amino acids. The germline V gene has CDR1 MNHEY and CDR2 SVGAGI. Trimming removed 7 bases at V and 2 bases at J, with 14 bases between. This chain's CDR3 is CASTSYATQETQYF. The CDR3 coding sequence is TGTGCCAGCACCTCTTACGCTACGCAAGAGACCCAGTACTTC.

The J gene is TRBJ2-7, the V gene TRBV6-6; maybe TRBD1 (6 bases). The CDR3 consists of 14 residues. In germline, CDR1 is MNHNY, CDR2 SVGAGI (reference sequence). Trimming took 2 bases from V and 6 from J, leaving 14 bases between them. CDR3 sequence: CASSYQGISFEQYF. The CDR3 DNA sequence: TGTGCCAGCAGTTACCAGGGGATTTCTTTCGAGCAGTACTTC.

CDR3 in amino acids: CASSYLSTSRGQFF. The DNA for the CDR3 is TGTGCCAGCAGTTACCTTAGCACTAGTAGGGGGCAGTTCTTC. The chain uses TRBV6-5 and TRBJ2-1; D possibly matches TRBD1 or TRBD2 (5 bases each). The CDR3 spans 14 residues. Germline CDR1 and CDR2: MNHEY and SVGAGI. V lost 2 bases and J lost 12, with 17 bases in between.

This clone came up once. The CDR3 loop is CASNPAGAYEQYF. The CDR3 DNA sequence: TGTGCCAGCAACCCGGCGGGAGCATACGAGCAGTACTTC. The chain combines TRBV5-4 with TRBJ2-7; 7 nucleotides match TRBD2. The CDR3 is 13 residues long. The trim removed 6 bases at V and 4 bases at J, leaving 7 bases unmatched. From germline, CDR1 is SGHNT and CDR2 YYREEE (reference sequence).

This sequence joins TRBV4-2 and TRBJ1-6, with D tentatively TRBD1 (6 bases). Looked up from germline, CDR1 is LGHNA and CDR2 is YNFKEQ. V lost 0 bases and J 5 bases, leaving 20 bases between the germline ends. The CDR3 spans 19 residues. The CDR3 sequence: CASSQDRGWRRGNNSPLHF. The CDR3 nucleotides read TGTGCCAGCAGCCAAGATAGGGGATGGCGCAGGGGAAATAATTCACCCCTCCACTTT.

V gene TRBV19 combines with J gene TRBJ2-7, with 10 bases that match TRBD1. The CDR3 length is 14 residues. Trimming at V came to 6 bases and at J to 3 bases, leaving 5 bases not matched to a gene. Germline V gene data show CDR1 as LNHDA and CDR2 as SQIVND (reference sequence). CDR3 bases: TGTGCCAGTAGCCGGGGACAGGGGTACTACGAGCAGTACTTC. Amino acids: CASSRGQGYYEQYF.

The V gene is TRBV7-9, the J gene TRBJ1-5; possible D gene TRBD1, 6 bases. Germline V CDR1 and CDR2: SEHNR, FQNEAQ (reference sequence). This CDR3 has 13 amino acids. With 4 bases removed from V and 5 bases from J, the gap between germline ends came to 9 bases. CDR3 protein: CASSSRGDQPQHF. The DNA of the CDR3 is TGTGCCAGCAGCTCTAGGGGGGATCAGCCCCAGCATTTT.

The chain has TRBV7-9 and TRBJ2-5, with 8 nucleotides matching TRBD1. J lost 4 bases, V lost 5 bases, and 15 bases had no gene match. The CDR3 sequence is 17 residues long. Germline CDR1 is SEHNR and CDR2 is FQNEAQ (reference sequence). The CDR3 bases are TGTGCCAGCAGCGTAGACGGATTGACAGGGGTCGCAGAGACCCAGTACTTC. It encodes CASSVDGLTGVAETQYF.

The rearrangement uses TRBV2 and TRBJ1-1; tentatively, D is TRBD1 (5 bases). Trimming took 6 bases from V and 1 from J, leaving 15 bases between them. The germline CDR1 and CDR2 sequences are SNHLY and FYNNEI. The CDR3 is 15 amino acids. DNA of the CDR3: TGTGCCAGCAGACGCCAAGGGACGGGGAACACTGAAGCTTTCTTT. Protein: CASRRQGTGNTEAFF.

DNA for the CDR3: TGTGCCAGCAGCTTGGACAGGGGGACCCAGTACTTC. Encoded protein: CASSLDRGTQYF. This chain connects TRBV5-6 to TRBJ2-5; 7 bases line up with TRBD1. The germline V gene has CDR1 SGHDT and CDR2 YYEEEE. The CDR3 length is 12 residues. Losses at the gene ends were 0 bases for V and 7 bases for J; bases not matched to a gene: 0.

This chain uses TRBV6-6 with TRBJ2-1; D is possibly TRBD2 (5 bases). Germline V gene lookup returns CDR1 MNHNY and CDR2 SVGAGI (reference sequence). V lost 2 bases to trimming and J lost 9 bases, with 14 bases between them. The CDR3 has 14 residues. The DNA for the CDR3 is TGTGCCAGCAGTTACCCAGAGGGTTCTGTTGAGCAGTTCTTC. Its translation: CASSYPEGSVEQFF.

The chain couples TRBV4-1 to TRBJ2-2; 7 bases fit TRBD2. The junction had 6 bases not matched to a gene; V was cut back by 0 bases and J by 5 bases. CDR3 length: 16 amino acids. Germline CDR1 is MGHRA and CDR2 is YSYEKL. The CDR3 nucleotides are TGCGCCAGCAGCCAAGATCCGGGGGGTCGTACCGGGGAGCTGTTTTTT. It codes for CASSQDPGGRTGELFF.

The chain has TRBV4-1 and TRBJ2-7; D is possibly TRBD2 (6 bases). Germline CDR1 is MGHRA and CDR2 is YSYEKL. With 4 bases removed from V and 2 bases from J, the gap between germline ends came to 12 bases. The CDR3 consists of 14 residues. The CDR3 reads CASSPGGDPYEQYF. The CDR3 DNA is TGCGCCAGCAGCCCAGGAGGGGACCCCTACGAGCAGTACTTC.

V gene TRBV5-8 combines with J gene TRBJ2-5, with TRBD2 matching 8 bases. The CDR3 extends over 16 amino acids. J gave up 2 bases and V 4 bases, and 10 bases lay outside the gene matches. Germline V gives CDR1 SGHTS, CDR2 YDEGEE. For the CDR3, the DNA is TGTGCCAGCAGCGACGGGACTAGGAGGTATCAAGAGACCCAGTACTTC. This translates into CASSDGTRRYQETQYF.

The chain recombines TRBV5-1 with TRBJ2-2; 7 bases fit TRBD2. In germline, CDR1 is SGHRS, CDR2 YFSETQ. Trimming took 0 bases from V and 4 from J; bases not matched to a gene: 6. The CDR3 totals 16 residues. The CDR3, as DNA: TGCGCCAGCAGCTTGGTGAGACTAGCAGGCACCGGGGAGCTGTTTTTT. Translating gives CASSLVRLAGTGELFF.